This TCR beta chain was recorded in a study of blood T cell repertoires in COVID-19. Study-level information: Sites in the United States, Italy and Spain provided acute and convalescent COVID-19 samples. Sample material is recorded as cDNA or gDNA derived from T cells, B-cell-depleted T cells, or PBMCs.

The CDR3 sequence is 19 residues long. V lost 0 bases, J lost 4 bases, and 14 bases stayed unmatched. Germline V gene lookup returns CDR1 SGDLS and CDR2 YYNGEE. Original methodology: Estimation of nucleated cell counts was performed using reference gene primer amplification. Some clones are missing from TCRdb's copy, which holds only in-frame ones; the method was immunoSEQ multiplex PCR. V and J calls and clone size are as listed in that table; D and trimming were resolved from the DNA. Here the sample spans 52,000 or so clones, 90% being singletons. This clone is a singleton in its sample. The sequence was obtained from a man aged 50-59 years with acute or convalescent COVID-19. The chain has TRBV9 and TRBJ2-2; TRBD1 agrees at 8 bases. The sequenced material came from peripheral blood. The CDR3 DNA sequence: TGTGCCAGCAGCGTAGTTTCCCTTGGACAGGGTTTTTTCACCGGGGAGCTGTTTTTT. It translates to CASSVVSLGQGFFTGELFF.